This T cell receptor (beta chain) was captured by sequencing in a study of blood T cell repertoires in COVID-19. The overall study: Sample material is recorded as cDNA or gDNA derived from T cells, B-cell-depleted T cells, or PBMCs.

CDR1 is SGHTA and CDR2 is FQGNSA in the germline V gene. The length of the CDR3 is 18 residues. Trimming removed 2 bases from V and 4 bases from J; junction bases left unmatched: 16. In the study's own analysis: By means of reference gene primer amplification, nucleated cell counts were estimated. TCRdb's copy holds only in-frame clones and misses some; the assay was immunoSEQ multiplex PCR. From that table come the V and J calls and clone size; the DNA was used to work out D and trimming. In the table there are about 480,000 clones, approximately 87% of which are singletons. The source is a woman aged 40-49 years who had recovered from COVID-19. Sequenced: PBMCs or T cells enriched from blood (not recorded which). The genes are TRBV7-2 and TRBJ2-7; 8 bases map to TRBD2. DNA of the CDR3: TGTGCCAGCAGCTTACAGAACGGGAGGGCCCGTGGTTGGTACGAGCAGTACTTC. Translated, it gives CASSLQNGRARGWYEQYF.